The 18 T cell receptor beta chains in this list originate from one sample, sequenced in a study of blood T cells in healthy people across ages. Alongside a J-beta primer mix, a sample-barcoded 5' primer served in a second PCR lasting about 7 to 12 cycles. TCRdb reprocessed the 5' RACE reads with MiXCR, giving one entry per CDR3 protein. The sample records 850,000 to 1,300,000 distinct CDR3 sequences, 35% to 50% being singletons. The sequenced material came from blood. These receptors all stem from a woman aged 55-69 years in good health.

The CDR3 bases are TGTGCCAGCAGTGAAGTCGGGAGACAACCTCGAGATACGCAGTATTTT. Protein product: CASSEVGRQPRDTQYF. The rearrangement links TRBV6-1 to TRBJ2-3, with D possibly matching TRBD2 (6 bases). The V end lost 1 base, the J end lost 5 bases, and 16 bases lay between the germline ends. Germline V CDR1 and CDR2: MNHNS, SASEGT. The CDR3 consists of 16 residues.

This clonotype has more than one count but fewer than ten. V and J are TRBV24-1 and TRBJ2-7; possible D gene TRBD2, 6 bases. The germline V gene has CDR1 KGHDR and CDR2 SFDVKD. V was shortened by 10 bases and J by 2 bases, with 14 bases between the two germline ends. The CDR3 is 13 residues long. The DNA for the CDR3 is TGTGCCACTAGACGGGACTCGACCTACGAGCAGTACTTC. It is translated as CATRRDSTYEQYF.

This clonotype was seen a handful of times. This sequence joins TRBV6-2 or TRBV6-3 and TRBJ2-2, with D unclear. Germline V gene sequence: CDR1 MNHEY, CDR2 SVGEGT. This CDR3 has 14 amino acids. Trimming took off 5 bases at V and 1 base at J, with 8 bases between the two ends. CDR3 nucleotide sequence: TGTGCCAGCAGTGTCGGCGGGAACACCGGGGAGCTGTTTTTT. Protein product: CASSVGGNTGELFF.

This rearrangement joins TRBV18 to TRBJ2-3, with 7 bases fitting TRBD2. The CDR3 has 18 amino acids. Germline CDR1 and CDR2: KGHSH and LQKENI. Trimming took 0 bases from V and 7 from J; bases not matched to a gene: 16. CDR3 coding DNA: TGTGCCAGCTCACCACCTACTACCGGGACGAGCGGGACGAATACGCAGTATTTT. This sequence encodes CASSPPTTGTSGTNTQYF.

Turning to this clonotype: One end of the junction varies from germline; a read error may be responsible. The chain joins TRBV28 to TRBJ2-3; TRBD1 is a possible D gene (6 bases). Germline V CDR1 and CDR2: MDHEN, SYDVKM. This CDR3 has 12 amino acids. CDR3 region: CVSSTGTDTQYF. In DNA form, the CDR3 reads TGTGTCAGCAGTACAGGGACAGATACGCAGTATTTT.

This chain uses TRBV20-1 with TRBJ2-3, with 9 bases identical to TRBD2. Germline assignment: CDR1 DFQATT and CDR2 SNEGSKA (reference sequence). CDR3 length equals 15 residues. The CDR3 nucleotides read TGCTCCCGGTCCCCGACTAGCGGATCCACAGATACGCAGTATTTT. Translation gives CSRSPTSGSTDTQYF.

The chain employs TRBV7-9 and TRBJ2-4; 9 nucleotides match TRBD2. Losses at the gene ends were 2 bases for V and 0 bases for J; bases not matched to a gene: 2. This CDR3 contains 16 residues. The germline V gene encodes CDR1 SEHNR and CDR2 FQNEAQ (reference sequence). CDR3 region: CASSLILAGAKNIQYF. The CDR3 region has the DNA TGTGCCAGCAGCTTAATACTAGCGGGAGCCAAAAACATTCAGTACTTC.

The chain couples TRBV18 to TRBJ1-2; 7 bases agree with TRBD1. This CDR3 is built from 15 residues. V lost 11 bases, J lost 4 bases, and 16 bases stayed unmatched. Germline loops: CDR1 KGHSH, CDR2 LQKENI. CDR3 in amino acids: CAPRTGPYPLYGYTF. CDR3 DNA sequence: TGTGCCCCTAGGACAGGACCATACCCTCTCTATGGCTACACCTTC.

This clonotype was counted a few times. The rearrangement links TRBV7-9 to TRBJ2-5; D call uncertain. Germline values: CDR1 SEHNR, CDR2 FQNEAQ (reference sequence). The CDR3 has 11 amino acids. Trimming took off 7 bases at V and 2 bases at J, with 5 bases between the two ends. CDR3 in amino acids: CASTGQETQYF. The CDR3 nucleotides are TGTGCCAGCACCGGGCAAGAGACCCAGTACTTC.

This clonotype was recorded at least ten times. The chain uses TRBV7-2 and TRBJ2-5; D may be TRBD1 (6 bases). The CDR3 totals 19 residues. V shed 3 bases and J shed 1 base, with 24 bases lying between them. Germline V CDR1 and CDR2: SGHTA, FQGNSA. CDR3 nucleotide sequence: TGTGCCAGCAGCTTCCCTCTTCGGGACATTCGGGACCCCCAAGAGACCCAGTACTTC. Amino acids: CASSFPLRDIRDPQETQYF. Variable domain in full (rest from reference TRBV7-2 and TRBJ2-5): GAGVSQSPSNKVTEKGKDVELRCDPISGHTALYWYRQSLGQGLEFLIYFQGNSAPDKSGLPSDRFSAERTGGSVSTLTIQRTQQEDSAVYLCASSFPLRDIRDPQETQYFGPGTRLLVL.

The chain couples TRBV29-1 to TRBJ2-1; TRBD2 might be the D (5 bases). CDR3 size: 12 residues. V was trimmed by 7 bases and J by 3 bases, leaving 10 bases between them. CDR1 SQVTM and CDR2 ANQGSEA come from the germline V gene. CDR3 sequence (DNA): TGCAGCGGGGGTCGGGACTACAATGAGCAGTTCTTC. It is translated as CSGGRDYNEQFF.

This clonotype was recorded many times. The rearrangement joins TRBV12-3 or TRBV12-4 to TRBJ2-5, with 7 positions matching TRBD1. V was clipped by 1 base and J by 4 bases; unmatched bases: 6. There are 15 residues in the CDR3. The CDR3 region is CASSLGQGALETQYF. Here the CDR3 DNA reads TGTGCCAGCAGTTTAGGACAGGGAGCGCTAGAGACCCAGTACTTC.

The V gene is TRBV5-4, the J gene TRBJ1-2, with 7 bases lining up with TRBD1. This CDR3 is 16 amino acids long. Germline V gene data show CDR1 as SGHNT and CDR2 as YYREEE (reference sequence). The trim removed 7 bases at V and 0 bases at J, leaving 12 bases unmatched. CDR3 region: CASGQWDRGANYGYTF. The CDR3 DNA is TGTGCCAGCGGCCAATGGGACAGAGGAGCTAACTATGGCTACACCTTC.

The rearrangement uses TRBV29-1 and TRBJ2-1; tentatively, D is TRBD1 (5 bases). CDR1 and CDR2 (germline): SQVTM, ANQGSEA. V was shortened by 7 bases and J by 9 bases, with 13 bases between the two germline ends. This CDR3 is built from 11 residues. The CDR3 sequence: CSGVQAVEQFF. The CDR3 coding sequence is TGCAGCGGTGTACAGGCGGTTGAGCAGTTCTTC.

The chain links TRBV24-1 to TRBJ2-3, with D perhaps assigned TRBD1 or TRBD2 (5 bases each). Looked up from germline, CDR1 is KGHDR and CDR2 is SFDVKD. V was clipped by 5 bases and J by 8 bases, with 13 bases between them. This CDR3 has 13 residues. The CDR3 region is CATSAPGTPTQYF. CDR3 nucleotide sequence: TGTGCCACCAGTGCCCCAGGGACCCCTACGCAGTATTTT.

A note on this clonotype: An end of the junction does not agree with germline; a read error may underlie this. The chain joins TRBV7-9 to TRBJ1-2, with D possibly TRBD1 on 6 matching bases. The CDR3 loop spans 16 amino acids. In germline, CDR1 is SEHNR, CDR2 FQNEAQ (reference sequence). In DNA form, the CDR3 reads TGTGTCAGCAGCTTAGGGGGTATTCCTTCGAACTATGGCTACACCTTC. Amino acid sequence: CVSSLGGIPSNYGYTF.

This clonotype came up a few times. The V and J genes are TRBV12-3 or TRBV12-4 and TRBJ2-1; 9 nucleotides line up with TRBD1. With 5 bases clipped from V and 5 bases from J, the junction kept 10 bases outside the gene matches. This CDR3 spans 16 amino acids. This CDR3 is CASSPPTGGKNNEQFF. The CDR3 DNA is TGTGCCAGCAGTCCCCCGACAGGGGGGAAGAACAATGAGCAGTTCTTC.

V gene TRBV6-5 combines with J gene TRBJ2-7, with a possible D match to TRBD1 (5 bases). CDR1 is MNHEY and CDR2 is SVGAGI in the germline V gene. This CDR3 has 12 amino acids. The V end lost 5 bases, the J end lost 3 bases, and 8 bases lay between the germline ends. DNA of the CDR3: TGTGCCAGCAGTAACAGGTTCTACGAGCAGTACTTC. Encoded protein: CASSNRFYEQYF.